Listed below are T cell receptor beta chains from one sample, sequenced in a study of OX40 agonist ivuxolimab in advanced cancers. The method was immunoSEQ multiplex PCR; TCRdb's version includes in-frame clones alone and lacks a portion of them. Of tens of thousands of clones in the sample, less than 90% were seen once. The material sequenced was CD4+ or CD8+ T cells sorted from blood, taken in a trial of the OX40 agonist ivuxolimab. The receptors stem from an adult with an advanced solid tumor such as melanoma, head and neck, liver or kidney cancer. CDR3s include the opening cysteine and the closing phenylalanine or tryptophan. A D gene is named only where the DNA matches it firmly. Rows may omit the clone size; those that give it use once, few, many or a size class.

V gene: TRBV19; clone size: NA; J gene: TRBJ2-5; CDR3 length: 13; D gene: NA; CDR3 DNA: TGTGCCAGTACCCAGCGGAGAGGGGAGACCCAGTACTTC; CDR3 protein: CASTQRRGETQYF
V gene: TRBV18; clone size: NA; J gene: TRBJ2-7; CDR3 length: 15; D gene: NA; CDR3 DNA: TGTGCCAGCTCACGGAGTGGACAGAGCTCCTACGAGCAGTACTTC; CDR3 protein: CASSRSGQSSYEQYF
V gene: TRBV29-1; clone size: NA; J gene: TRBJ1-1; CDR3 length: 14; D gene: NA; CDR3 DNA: TGCAGCGTTCGACCGGGCGGTCGAGGCACTGAAGCTTTCTTT; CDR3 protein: CSVRPGGRGTEAFF
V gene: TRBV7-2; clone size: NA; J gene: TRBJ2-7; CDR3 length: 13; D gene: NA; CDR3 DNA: TGTGCCAGCAGCGAGGAATTTAGCTACGAGCAGTACTTC; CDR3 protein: CASSEEFSYEQYF
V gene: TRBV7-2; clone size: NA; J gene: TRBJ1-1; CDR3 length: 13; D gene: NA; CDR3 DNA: TGTGCCAGCAGCCTGAGCGGGGGAACTGAAGCTTTCTTT; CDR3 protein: CASSLSGGTEAFF
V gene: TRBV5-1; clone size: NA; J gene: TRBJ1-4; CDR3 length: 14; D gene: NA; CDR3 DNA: TGCGCCAGCAGCTTGGCCTCTTCTAATGAAAAACTGTTTTTT; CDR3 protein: CASSLASSNEKLFF
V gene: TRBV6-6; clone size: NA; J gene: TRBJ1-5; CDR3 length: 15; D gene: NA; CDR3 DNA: TGTGCCAGCAGTTACAATGCAGATAGCAATCAGCCCCAGCATTTT; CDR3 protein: CASSYNADSNQPQHF
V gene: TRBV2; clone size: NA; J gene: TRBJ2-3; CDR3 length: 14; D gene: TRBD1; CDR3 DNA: TGTGCCAGCAACGGGGACAGGGGGTCAGATACGCAGTATTTT; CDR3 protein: CASNGDRGSDTQYF
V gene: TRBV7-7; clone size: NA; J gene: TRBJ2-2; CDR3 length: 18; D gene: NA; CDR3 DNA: TGTGCCAGCAGCTTACTGGGAGGGGGCAGGGCGAACACCGGGGAGCTGTTTTTT; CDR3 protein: CASSLLGGGRANTGELFF
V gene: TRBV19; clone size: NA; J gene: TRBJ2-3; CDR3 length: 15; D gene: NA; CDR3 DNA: TGTGCCAGTGGCGAGACTAGTGGATTCACAGATACGCAGTATTTT; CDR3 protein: CASGETSGFTDTQYF
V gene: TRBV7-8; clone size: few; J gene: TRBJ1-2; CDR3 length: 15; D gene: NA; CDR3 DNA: TGTGCCAGCAGCTGGGACCCTAACGGGGCCTATGGCTACACCTTC; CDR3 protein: CASSWDPNGAYGYTF
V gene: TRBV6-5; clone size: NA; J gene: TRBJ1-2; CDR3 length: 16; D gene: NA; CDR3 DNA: TGTGCCAGCAGTTACGGAACAATCAGGGGACCCTATGGCTACACCTTC; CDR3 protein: CASSYGTIRGPYGYTF
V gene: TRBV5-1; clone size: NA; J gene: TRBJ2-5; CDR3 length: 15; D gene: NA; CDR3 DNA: TGCGCCAGCAGCTTGGGTTGGGCAGGGAAAGAGACCCAGTACTTC; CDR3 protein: CASSLGWAGKETQYF
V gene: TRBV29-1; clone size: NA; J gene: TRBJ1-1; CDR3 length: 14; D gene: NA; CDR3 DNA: TGCAGCGTTGAAGATGGGGGGCAGGGAACTGAAGCTTTCTTT; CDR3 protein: CSVEDGGQGTEAFF
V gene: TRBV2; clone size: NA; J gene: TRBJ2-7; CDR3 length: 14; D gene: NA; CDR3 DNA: TGTGCCAGTCACCCCGCTAGGGGCTCCTACGAGCAGTACTTC; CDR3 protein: CASHPARGSYEQYF
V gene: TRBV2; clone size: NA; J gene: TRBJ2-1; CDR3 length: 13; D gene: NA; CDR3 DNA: TGTGCCAGCAGTGATCGGCTTCTTAATGAGCAGTTCTTC; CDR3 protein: CASSDRLLNEQFF
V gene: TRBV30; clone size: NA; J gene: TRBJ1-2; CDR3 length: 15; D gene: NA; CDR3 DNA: TGTGCCTGGAGTAGGTCGGGGAATACTAACTATGGCTACACCTTC; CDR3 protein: CAWSRSGNTNYGYTF
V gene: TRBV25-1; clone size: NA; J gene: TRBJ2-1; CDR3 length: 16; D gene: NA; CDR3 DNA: TGTGCCAGCAGTGGAAGGGGAGAGGGTCTTTTGAATGAGCAGTTCTTC; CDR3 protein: CASSGRGEGLLNEQFF
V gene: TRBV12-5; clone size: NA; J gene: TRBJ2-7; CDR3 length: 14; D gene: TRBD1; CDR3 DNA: TGTGCTAGTGGTCGACAGGGAGCTTCCTACGAGCAGTACTTC; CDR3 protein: CASGRQGASYEQYF
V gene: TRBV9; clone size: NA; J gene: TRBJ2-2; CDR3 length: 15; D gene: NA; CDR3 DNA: TGTGCCAGCAGCCCAAACCGAGAGAATTCCGGGGAGCTGCTTTTT; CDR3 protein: CASSPNRENSGELLF
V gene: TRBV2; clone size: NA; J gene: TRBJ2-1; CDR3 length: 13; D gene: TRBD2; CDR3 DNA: TGTGCCAGCAGCGGGGGGACCTACAATGAGCAGTTCTTC; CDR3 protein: CASSGGTYNEQFF
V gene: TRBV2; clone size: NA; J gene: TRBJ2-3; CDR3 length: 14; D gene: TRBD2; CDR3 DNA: TGTGCCAGCAGTGAATGGTCGGGAGGAGATACGCAGTATTTT; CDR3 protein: CASSEWSGGDTQYF
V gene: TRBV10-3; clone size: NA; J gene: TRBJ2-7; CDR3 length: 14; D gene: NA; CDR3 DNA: TGTGCCAGCATTCCTAGCTCGGGAGACTACGAGCAGTACTTC; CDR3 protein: CASIPSSGDYEQYF
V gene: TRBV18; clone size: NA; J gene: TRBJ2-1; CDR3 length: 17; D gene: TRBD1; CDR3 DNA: TGTGCCAGCTCACCCTGGCAAGGGACAGGGGTGGTCAATGAGCAGTTCTTC; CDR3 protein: CASSPWQGTGVVNEQFF
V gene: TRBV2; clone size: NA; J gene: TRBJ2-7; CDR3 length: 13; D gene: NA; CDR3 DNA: TGTGCCAGCAAGACCGCGGGACTCGGCGAGCAGTACTTC; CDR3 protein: CASKTAGLGEQYF
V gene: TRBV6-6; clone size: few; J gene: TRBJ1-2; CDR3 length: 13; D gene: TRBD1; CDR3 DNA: TGTGCCAGCACCTTCCCAGGGGGGTATGGCTACACCTTC; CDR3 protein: CASTFPGGYGYTF
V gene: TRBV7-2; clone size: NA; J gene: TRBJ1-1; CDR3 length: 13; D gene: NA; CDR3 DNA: TGTGCCAGCAGCCCCGAAACAGGGAGGGAAGCTTTCTTT; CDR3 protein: CASSPETGREAFF
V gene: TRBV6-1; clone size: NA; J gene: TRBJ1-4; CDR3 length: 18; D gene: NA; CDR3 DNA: TGTGCCAGCAGTGAAGCGGCGTTTGGGGGGAGAACTAATGAAAAACTGTTTTTT; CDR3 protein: CASSEAAFGGRTNEKLFF
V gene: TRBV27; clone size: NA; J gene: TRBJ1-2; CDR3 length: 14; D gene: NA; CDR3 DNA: TGTGCCAGCAGTTTCGAGGGAACAGGGTTTGGCTACACCTTC; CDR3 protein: CASSFEGTGFGYTF
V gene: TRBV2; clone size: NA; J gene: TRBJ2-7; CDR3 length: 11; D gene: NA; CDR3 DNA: TGTGCCAGCAGCCTCAACCGCGAGCAGTACTTC; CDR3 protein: CASSLNREQYF
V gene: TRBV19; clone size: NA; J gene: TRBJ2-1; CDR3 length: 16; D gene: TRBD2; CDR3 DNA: TGTGCCAGTAGCCGAACGGGACTAGCGGGAGACAATGAGCAGTTCTTC; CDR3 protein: CASSRTGLAGDNEQFF
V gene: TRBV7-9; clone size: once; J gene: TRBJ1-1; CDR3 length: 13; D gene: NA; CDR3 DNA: TGTGCCAGCACGTTAACGAATCAGGGGGAAGCTTTCTTT; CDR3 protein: CASTLTNQGEAFF
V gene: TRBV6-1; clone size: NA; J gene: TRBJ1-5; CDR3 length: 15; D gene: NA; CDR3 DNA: TGTGCCAGCAGTCTCGGGACCCCTGGGGCCCAGCCCCAGCATTTT; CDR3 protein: CASSLGTPGAQPQHF
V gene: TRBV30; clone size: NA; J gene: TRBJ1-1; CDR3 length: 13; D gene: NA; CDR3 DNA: TGTGCCTGGAGCAGACCAGCGAACACTGAAGCTTTCTTT; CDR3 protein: CAWSRPANTEAFF
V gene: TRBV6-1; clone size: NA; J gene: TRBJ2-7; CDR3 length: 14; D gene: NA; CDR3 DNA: TGTGCCAGCAGTGAAGCCCACAGTTTATACGAGCAGTACTTC; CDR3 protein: CASSEAHSLYEQYF
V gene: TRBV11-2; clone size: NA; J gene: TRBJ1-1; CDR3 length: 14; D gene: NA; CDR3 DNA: TGTGCCAGCACCAGCCGGGGGGGCCGCTCTGAAGCTTTCTTT; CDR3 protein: CASTSRGGRSEAFF
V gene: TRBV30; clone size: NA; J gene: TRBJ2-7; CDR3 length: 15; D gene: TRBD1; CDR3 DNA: TGTGCCTGGAGTGTGCGGGACAGGGAATTTTCCGAGCAGTACTTC; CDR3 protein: CAWSVRDREFSEQYF
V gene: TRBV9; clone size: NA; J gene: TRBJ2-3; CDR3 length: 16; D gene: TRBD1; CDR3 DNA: TGTGCCAGCAGCGTACTAGGGGACAGCCTCACAGATACGCAGTATTTT; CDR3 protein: CASSVLGDSLTDTQYF
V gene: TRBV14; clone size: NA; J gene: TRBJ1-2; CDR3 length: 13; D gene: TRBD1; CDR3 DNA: TGTGCCAGCAGCCTTCAAACAGGGGGCGGCTACACCTTC; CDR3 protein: CASSLQTGGGYTF
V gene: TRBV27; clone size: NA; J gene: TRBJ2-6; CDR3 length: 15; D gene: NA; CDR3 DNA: TGTGCCAGCAGTTTAGGGAACTCTGGGGCCAACGTCCTGACTTTC; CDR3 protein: CASSLGNSGANVLTF
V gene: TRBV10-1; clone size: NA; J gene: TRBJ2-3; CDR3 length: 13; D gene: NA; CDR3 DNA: TGCGCCAGCTCACAGGGAAGGGAAGGTACGCAGTATTTT; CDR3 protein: CASSQGREGTQYF
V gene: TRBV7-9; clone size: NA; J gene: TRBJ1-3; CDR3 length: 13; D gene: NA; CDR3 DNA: TGTGCCAGCAGCCAGGCCGGCGGAAACACCATATATTTT; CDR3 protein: CASSQAGGNTIYF
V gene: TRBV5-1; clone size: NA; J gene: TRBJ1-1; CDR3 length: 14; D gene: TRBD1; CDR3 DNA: TGCGCCAGCAGCGGGGGACAGGGGGTCACTGAAGCTTTCTTT; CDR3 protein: CASSGGQGVTEAFF
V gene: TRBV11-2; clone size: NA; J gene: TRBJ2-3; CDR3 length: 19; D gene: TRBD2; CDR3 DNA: TGTGCCAGCGTCAAGGGACTAGCGGGAGGGCAAAGGCGTACGCATACGCAGTATTTT; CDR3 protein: CASVKGLAGGQRRTHTQYF
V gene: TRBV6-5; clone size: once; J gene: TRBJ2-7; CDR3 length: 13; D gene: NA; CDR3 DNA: TGTGCCAGCAGTTCGCGCCGCTCCTACGAGCAGTACTTC; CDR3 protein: CASSSRRSYEQYF
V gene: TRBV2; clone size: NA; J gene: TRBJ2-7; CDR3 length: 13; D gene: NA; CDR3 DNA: TGTGCCAGCAGTGAAACTACCCTCGTCGAGCAGTACTTC; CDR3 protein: CASSETTLVEQYF
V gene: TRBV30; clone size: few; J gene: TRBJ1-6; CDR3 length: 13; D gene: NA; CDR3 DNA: TGTGCCTGGAGTAGGCTACCAAATTCACCCCTCCACTTT; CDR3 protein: CAWSRLPNSPLHF
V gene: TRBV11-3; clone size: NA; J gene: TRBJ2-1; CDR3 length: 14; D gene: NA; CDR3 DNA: TGTGCCAGCAGCCCGCCGGCAGGGGCAGATGAGCAGTTCTTC; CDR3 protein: CASSPPAGADEQFF
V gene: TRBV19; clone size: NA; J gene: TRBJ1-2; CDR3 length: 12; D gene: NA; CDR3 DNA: TGTGCCAGTAAGATGAAAGACTATGGCTACACCTTC; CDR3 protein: CASKMKDYGYTF
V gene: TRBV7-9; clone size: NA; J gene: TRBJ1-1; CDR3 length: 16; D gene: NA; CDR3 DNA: TGTGCCAGCAGCCCCGCTATGGGGGGAGCAGTCACTGAAGCTTTCTTT; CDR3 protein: CASSPAMGGAVTEAFF